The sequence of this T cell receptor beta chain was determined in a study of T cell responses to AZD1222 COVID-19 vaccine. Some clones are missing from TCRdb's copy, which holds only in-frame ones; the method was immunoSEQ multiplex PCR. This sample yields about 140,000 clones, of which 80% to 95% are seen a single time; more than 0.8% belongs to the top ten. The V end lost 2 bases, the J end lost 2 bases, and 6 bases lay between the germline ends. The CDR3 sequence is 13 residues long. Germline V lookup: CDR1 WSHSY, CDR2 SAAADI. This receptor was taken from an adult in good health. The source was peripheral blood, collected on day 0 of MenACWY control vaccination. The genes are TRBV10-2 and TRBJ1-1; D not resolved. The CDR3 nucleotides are TGCGCCAGCAGTGAGCAGAGTAACACTGAAGCTTTCTTT. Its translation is CASSEQSNTEAFF.